A selection of T cell receptor beta chains follows, all from one sample in a study of blood T cell repertoires in COVID-19. Clones were sequenced by immunoSEQ multiplex PCR, and TCRdb holds only the in-frame ones, with some missing. This table holds a few hundred thousand clones, 84% found once. The sequenced material came from PBMCs or T cells enriched from blood (not recorded which). These receptors all come from a middle-aged woman who had recovered from COVID-19. The CDR3 runs from the conserved cysteine through the conserved F or W. The order of the fields is V gene, J gene, D gene, clone size, CDR3 protein, CDR3 DNA. D genes are given only for firm matches. Clone size is given for some rows only: seen once, a few or many times, or a class if the clone is expanded.

V gene: TRBV7-2; J gene: TRBJ1-3; D gene: .; clone size: .; CDR3 protein: CASSLNSGEGNTIYF; CDR3 DNA: TGTGCCAGCAGCTTAAATTCAGGGGAAGGAAACACCATATATTTT
V gene: TRBV25-1; J gene: TRBJ2-3; D gene: TRBD2; clone size: .; CDR3 protein: CASSPGLADADTQYF; CDR3 DNA: TGTGCCAGCAGCCCAGGACTAGCCGACGCAGATACGCAGTATTTT
V gene: TRBV18; J gene: TRBJ2-1; D gene: TRBD1; clone size: few; CDR3 protein: CASSPQGTGGYNEQFF; CDR3 DNA: TGTGCCAGCTCACCACAGGGGACAGGGGGGTACAATGAGCAGTTCTTC
V gene: TRBV5-4; J gene: TRBJ2-5; D gene: .; clone size: .; CDR3 protein: CASSLGESETQYF; CDR3 DNA: TGTGCCAGCAGCTTGGGGGAGTCAGAGACCCAGTACTTC
V gene: TRBV11-2; J gene: TRBJ2-1; D gene: .; clone size: many; CDR3 protein: CASSFSFVRGSEQFF; CDR3 DNA: TGTGCCAGCAGCTTTTCGTTCGTCAGGGGCAGTGAGCAGTTCTTC
V gene: TRBV4-1; J gene: TRBJ2-1; D gene: .; clone size: .; CDR3 protein: CASSHRTASSYNEQFF; CDR3 DNA: TGCGCCAGCAGCCATCGGACTGCTAGCTCCTACAATGAGCAGTTCTTC
V gene: TRBV19; J gene: TRBJ1-1; D gene: .; clone size: once; CDR3 protein: CASSAGQRNTEAFF; CDR3 DNA: TGTGCCAGTAGTGCCGGACAGCGGAACACTGAAGCTTTCTTT
V gene: TRBV28; J gene: TRBJ1-5; D gene: TRBD1; clone size: .; CDR3 protein: CASSLHRDRVNQPQHF; CDR3 DNA: TGTGCCAGCAGCCTCCACCGGGACAGGGTCAATCAGCCCCAGCATTTT
V gene: TRBV29-1; J gene: TRBJ2-1; D gene: .; clone size: .; CDR3 protein: CSAASVYNEQFF; CDR3 DNA: TGCAGCGCGGCCAGTGTCTACAATGAGCAGTTCTTC
V gene: TRBV5-1; J gene: TRBJ1-6; D gene: TRBD1; clone size: .; CDR3 protein: CASSSGQGNSPLHF; CDR3 DNA: TGCGCCAGCAGCTCGGGACAGGGGAATTCACCCCTCCACTTT
V gene: TRBV9; J gene: TRBJ2-5; D gene: TRBD1; clone size: .; CDR3 protein: CASSSGQTLMKETQYF; CDR3 DNA: TGTGCCAGCAGCTCGGGACAGACCCTTATGAAAGAGACCCAGTACTTC
V gene: TRBV7-2; J gene: TRBJ1-4; D gene: .; clone size: once; CDR3 protein: CASSLGGEANEKLFF; CDR3 DNA: TGTGCCAGCAGCTTAGGGGGGGAAGCTAATGAAAAACTGTTTTTT
V gene: TRBV5-5; J gene: TRBJ2-3; D gene: TRBD1; clone size: few; CDR3 protein: CASSLRTGLGTDTQYF; CDR3 DNA: TGTGCCAGCAGCTTAAGGACAGGGCTGGGCACAGATACGCAGTATTTT
V gene: TRBV11-2; J gene: TRBJ1-2; D gene: TRBD1; clone size: .; CDR3 protein: CASSLDRGGGYTF; CDR3 DNA: TGTGCCAGCAGCCTGGACAGGGGTGGGGGCTACACCTTC
V gene: TRBV6-5; J gene: TRBJ2-3; D gene: .; clone size: .; CDR3 protein: CASQRTETDTQYF; CDR3 DNA: TGTGCCAGCCAAAGGACAGAAACAGATACGCAGTATTTT
V gene: TRBV28; J gene: TRBJ1-5; D gene: .; clone size: few; CDR3 protein: CASSGGGGGNQPQHF; CDR3 DNA: TGTGCCAGCAGTGGAGGGGGGGGTGGCAATCAGCCCCAGCATTTT
V gene: TRBV4-3; J gene: TRBJ2-1; D gene: TRBD2; clone size: .; CDR3 protein: CASSQWGTRLAGVWEQFF; CDR3 DNA: TGCGCCAGCAGCCAATGGGGGACCAGACTAGCGGGAGTTTGGGAGCAGTTCTTC
V gene: TRBV25-1; J gene: TRBJ2-1; D gene: TRBD2; clone size: .; CDR3 protein: CASSDLGLAGDNEQFF; CDR3 DNA: TGTGCCAGCAGTGACCTCGGACTAGCGGGAGACAATGAGCAGTTCTTC
V gene: TRBV9; J gene: TRBJ1-2; D gene: TRBD1; clone size: .; CDR3 protein: CASSLSGQGIYGYTF; CDR3 DNA: TGTGCCAGCAGCCTTTCTGGACAGGGGATCTATGGCTACACCTTC
V gene: TRBV27; J gene: TRBJ1-1; D gene: .; clone size: .; CDR3 protein: CASSSLIGEAFF; CDR3 DNA: TGTGCCAGCAGTTCCCTTATCGGTGAAGCTTTCTTT
V gene: TRBV10-2; J gene: TRBJ1-1; D gene: .; clone size: few; CDR3 protein: CASSENMGQEAFF; CDR3 DNA: TGCGCCAGCAGTGAAAATATGGGGCAGGAAGCTTTCTTT
V gene: TRBV2; J gene: TRBJ2-7; D gene: .; clone size: .; CDR3 protein: CASGAREQYF; CDR3 DNA: TGTGCCAGCGGGGCGAGGGAGCAGTACTTC
V gene: TRBV10-3; J gene: TRBJ1-4; D gene: TRBD1; clone size: .; CDR3 protein: CAISDHPGQGNEKLFF; CDR3 DNA: TGTGCCATCAGTGATCACCCGGGACAGGGGAATGAAAAACTGTTTTTT
V gene: TRBV4-1; J gene: TRBJ2-5; D gene: .; clone size: .; CDR3 protein: CASSLTTGSQETQYF; CDR3 DNA: TGCGCCAGCAGCCTAACTACAGGGTCCCAAGAGACCCAGTACTTC
V gene: TRBV18; J gene: TRBJ1-2; D gene: .; clone size: .; CDR3 protein: CASSPQGLAYGYTF; CDR3 DNA: TGTGCCAGCTCACCACAGGGGTTGGCCTATGGCTACACCTTC
V gene: TRBV19; J gene: TRBJ2-2; D gene: TRBD2; clone size: .; CDR3 protein: CATQAGASIGELFF; CDR3 DNA: TGTGCGACCCAGGCGGGAGCGTCCATCGGGGAGCTGTTTTTT
V gene: TRBV2; J gene: TRBJ2-1; D gene: .; clone size: .; CDR3 protein: CASSWTFYSYNEQFF; CDR3 DNA: TGTGCCAGCAGTTGGACTTTCTACTCCTACAATGAGCAGTTCTTC
V gene: TRBV27; J gene: TRBJ2-5; D gene: TRBD1; clone size: .; CDR3 protein: CASSFLNRGQETQYF; CDR3 DNA: TGTGCCAGCAGTTTTTTGAACAGGGGGCAAGAGACCCAGTACTTC
V gene: TRBV11-2; J gene: TRBJ2-1; D gene: TRBD2; clone size: .; CDR3 protein: CASSLDRGLGLAGSYNEQFF; CDR3 DNA: TGTGCCAGCAGCTTAGATCGGGGTTTGGGACTAGCGGGCTCCTACAATGAGCAGTTCTTC
V gene: TRBV5-6; J gene: TRBJ2-1; D gene: .; clone size: .; CDR3 protein: CASSLGTRPYNEQFF; CDR3 DNA: TGTGCCAGCAGCTTGGGAACTAGGCCCTACAATGAGCAGTTCTTC
V gene: TRBV7-9; J gene: TRBJ2-3; D gene: TRBD1; clone size: .; CDR3 protein: CASSRGQGRTDTQYF; CDR3 DNA: TGTGCCAGCAGTCGGGGACAGGGGCGAACAGATACGCAGTATTTT
V gene: TRBV6-2/TRBV6-3; J gene: TRBJ1-5; D gene: .; clone size: .; CDR3 protein: CASSYVQSNQPQHF; CDR3 DNA: TGTGCCAGCAGTTACGTGCAGAGCAATCAGCCCCAGCATTTT
V gene: TRBV29-1; J gene: TRBJ2-3; D gene: .; clone size: .; CDR3 protein: CSITAWAGSTDTQYF; CDR3 DNA: TGCAGCATTACCGCGTGGGCAGGAAGCACAGATACGCAGTATTTT
V gene: TRBV7-2; J gene: TRBJ2-2; D gene: TRBD2; clone size: .; CDR3 protein: CASSSALAGNTGELFF; CDR3 DNA: TGTGCCAGCAGCTCCGCACTAGCGGGCAACACCGGGGAGCTGTTTTTT
V gene: TRBV28; J gene: TRBJ2-7; D gene: TRBD1; clone size: .; CDR3 protein: CASSPVRDRVYEQYF; CDR3 DNA: TGTGCCAGCAGTCCCGTTCGGGACAGGGTTTACGAGCAGTACTTC
V gene: TRBV7-9; J gene: TRBJ2-3; D gene: .; clone size: .; CDR3 protein: CASSLARTSTDTQYF; CDR3 DNA: TGTGCCAGCAGCTTAGCCCGGACTAGCACAGATACGCAGTATTTT
V gene: TRBV5-8; J gene: TRBJ2-4; D gene: TRBD2; clone size: .; CDR3 protein: CASSPSGTVAKNIQYF; CDR3 DNA: TGTGCCAGCAGCCCCAGCGGGACCGTAGCCAAAAACATTCAGTACTTC
V gene: TRBV11-2; J gene: TRBJ1-2; D gene: TRBD1; clone size: .; CDR3 protein: CASSMSGTGVDGYTF; CDR3 DNA: TGTGCCAGCAGCATGTCCGGGACAGGGGTAGATGGCTACACCTTC
V gene: TRBV19; J gene: TRBJ1-3; D gene: .; clone size: once; CDR3 protein: CASTEQGSGNTIYF; CDR3 DNA: TGTGCCAGTACCGAACAGGGATCTGGAAACACCATATATTTT
V gene: TRBV13; J gene: TRBJ1-2; D gene: TRBD1; clone size: .; CDR3 protein: CASSPDRDYGYTF; CDR3 DNA: TGTGCCAGCAGTCCGGACAGGGACTATGGCTACACCTTC
V gene: TRBV27; J gene: TRBJ1-4; D gene: .; clone size: once; CDR3 protein: CASSLQAPAGREKLFF; CDR3 DNA: TGTGCCAGCAGTTTACAGGCCCCCGCGGGGCGGGAAAAACTGTTTTTT
V gene: TRBV7-9; J gene: TRBJ2-1; D gene: .; clone size: .; CDR3 protein: CASSGWQGSYNEQFF; CDR3 DNA: TGTGCCAGCAGCGGATGGCAGGGATCCTACAATGAGCAGTTCTTC
V gene: TRBV28; J gene: TRBJ1-5; D gene: TRBD1; clone size: .; CDR3 protein: CASRGQGGSQHF; CDR3 DNA: TGTGCCAGCAGGGGACAGGGAGGGTCCCAGCATTTT
V gene: TRBV24-1; J gene: TRBJ2-1; D gene: TRBD2; clone size: .; CDR3 protein: CATSDGLADNYNEQFF; CDR3 DNA: TGTGCCACCAGTGATGGACTAGCAGATAACTACAATGAGCAGTTCTTC
V gene: TRBV30; J gene: TRBJ1-6; D gene: .; clone size: .; CDR3 protein: CAWVKGGYGNSPLHF; CDR3 DNA: TGTGCCTGGGTAAAAGGAGGTTACGGTAATTCACCCCTCCACTTT
V gene: TRBV2; J gene: TRBJ1-4; D gene: .; clone size: .; CDR3 protein: CASIETGKANEKLFF; CDR3 DNA: TGTGCCAGCATAGAGACGGGGAAGGCTAATGAAAAACTGTTTTTT
V gene: TRBV10-2; J gene: TRBJ2-2; D gene: TRBD1; clone size: .; CDR3 protein: CASGDRGGTGELFF; CDR3 DNA: TGCGCCAGCGGGGACAGGGGGGGAACCGGGGAGCTGTTTTTT
V gene: TRBV10-1; J gene: TRBJ2-3; D gene: TRBD1; clone size: .; CDR3 protein: CASSGTGPDTQYF; CDR3 DNA: TGCGCCAGCAGTGGGACAGGGCCAGATACGCAGTATTTT
V gene: TRBV19; J gene: TRBJ1-5; D gene: .; clone size: .; CDR3 protein: CASSISVANQPQHF; CDR3 DNA: TGTGCCAGTAGTATCTCGGTTGCCAATCAGCCCCAGCATTTT
V gene: TRBV11-2; J gene: TRBJ1-2; D gene: .; clone size: .; CDR3 protein: CASSSFTYGGYTF; CDR3 DNA: TGTGCCAGCAGCTCATTTACCTACGGGGGCTACACCTTC
V gene: TRBV29-1; J gene: TRBJ1-1; D gene: .; clone size: .; CDR3 protein: CSVDAEGGWTEAFF; CDR3 DNA: TGCAGCGTTGACGCTGAGGGGGGGTGGACTGAAGCTTTCTTT
V gene: TRBV5-4; J gene: TRBJ2-1; D gene: .; clone size: few; CDR3 protein: CASGHTRGLPSFF; CDR3 DNA: TGTGCCAGCGGTCATACAAGGGGCCTACCCAGCTTCTTC